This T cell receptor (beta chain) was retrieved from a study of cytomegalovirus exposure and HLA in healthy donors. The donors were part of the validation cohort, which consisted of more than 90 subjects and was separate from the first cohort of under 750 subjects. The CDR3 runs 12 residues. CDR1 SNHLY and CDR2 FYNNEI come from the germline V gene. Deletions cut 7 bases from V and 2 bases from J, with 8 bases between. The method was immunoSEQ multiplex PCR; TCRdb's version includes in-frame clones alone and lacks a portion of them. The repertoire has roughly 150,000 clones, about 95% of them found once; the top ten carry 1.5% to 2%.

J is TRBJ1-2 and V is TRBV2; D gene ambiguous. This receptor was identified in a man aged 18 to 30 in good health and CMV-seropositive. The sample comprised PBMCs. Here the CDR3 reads CASTDGNYGYTF. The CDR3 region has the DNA TGTGCCAGCACCGACGGGAACTATGGCTACACCTTC.